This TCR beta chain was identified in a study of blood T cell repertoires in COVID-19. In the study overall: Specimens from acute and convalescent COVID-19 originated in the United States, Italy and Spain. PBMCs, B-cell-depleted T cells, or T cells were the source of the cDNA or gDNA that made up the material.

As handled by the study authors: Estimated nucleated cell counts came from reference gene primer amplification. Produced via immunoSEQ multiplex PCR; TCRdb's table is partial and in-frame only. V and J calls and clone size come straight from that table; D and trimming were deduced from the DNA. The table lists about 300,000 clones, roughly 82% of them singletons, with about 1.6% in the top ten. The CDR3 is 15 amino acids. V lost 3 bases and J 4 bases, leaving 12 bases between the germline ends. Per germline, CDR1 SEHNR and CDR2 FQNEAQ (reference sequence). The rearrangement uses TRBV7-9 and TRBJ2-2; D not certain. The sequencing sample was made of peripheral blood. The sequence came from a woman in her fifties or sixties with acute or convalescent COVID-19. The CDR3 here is CASSLQSSGTGELFF. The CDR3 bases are TGTGCCAGCAGCTTGCAGAGTTCGGGCACCGGGGAGCTGTTTTTT.